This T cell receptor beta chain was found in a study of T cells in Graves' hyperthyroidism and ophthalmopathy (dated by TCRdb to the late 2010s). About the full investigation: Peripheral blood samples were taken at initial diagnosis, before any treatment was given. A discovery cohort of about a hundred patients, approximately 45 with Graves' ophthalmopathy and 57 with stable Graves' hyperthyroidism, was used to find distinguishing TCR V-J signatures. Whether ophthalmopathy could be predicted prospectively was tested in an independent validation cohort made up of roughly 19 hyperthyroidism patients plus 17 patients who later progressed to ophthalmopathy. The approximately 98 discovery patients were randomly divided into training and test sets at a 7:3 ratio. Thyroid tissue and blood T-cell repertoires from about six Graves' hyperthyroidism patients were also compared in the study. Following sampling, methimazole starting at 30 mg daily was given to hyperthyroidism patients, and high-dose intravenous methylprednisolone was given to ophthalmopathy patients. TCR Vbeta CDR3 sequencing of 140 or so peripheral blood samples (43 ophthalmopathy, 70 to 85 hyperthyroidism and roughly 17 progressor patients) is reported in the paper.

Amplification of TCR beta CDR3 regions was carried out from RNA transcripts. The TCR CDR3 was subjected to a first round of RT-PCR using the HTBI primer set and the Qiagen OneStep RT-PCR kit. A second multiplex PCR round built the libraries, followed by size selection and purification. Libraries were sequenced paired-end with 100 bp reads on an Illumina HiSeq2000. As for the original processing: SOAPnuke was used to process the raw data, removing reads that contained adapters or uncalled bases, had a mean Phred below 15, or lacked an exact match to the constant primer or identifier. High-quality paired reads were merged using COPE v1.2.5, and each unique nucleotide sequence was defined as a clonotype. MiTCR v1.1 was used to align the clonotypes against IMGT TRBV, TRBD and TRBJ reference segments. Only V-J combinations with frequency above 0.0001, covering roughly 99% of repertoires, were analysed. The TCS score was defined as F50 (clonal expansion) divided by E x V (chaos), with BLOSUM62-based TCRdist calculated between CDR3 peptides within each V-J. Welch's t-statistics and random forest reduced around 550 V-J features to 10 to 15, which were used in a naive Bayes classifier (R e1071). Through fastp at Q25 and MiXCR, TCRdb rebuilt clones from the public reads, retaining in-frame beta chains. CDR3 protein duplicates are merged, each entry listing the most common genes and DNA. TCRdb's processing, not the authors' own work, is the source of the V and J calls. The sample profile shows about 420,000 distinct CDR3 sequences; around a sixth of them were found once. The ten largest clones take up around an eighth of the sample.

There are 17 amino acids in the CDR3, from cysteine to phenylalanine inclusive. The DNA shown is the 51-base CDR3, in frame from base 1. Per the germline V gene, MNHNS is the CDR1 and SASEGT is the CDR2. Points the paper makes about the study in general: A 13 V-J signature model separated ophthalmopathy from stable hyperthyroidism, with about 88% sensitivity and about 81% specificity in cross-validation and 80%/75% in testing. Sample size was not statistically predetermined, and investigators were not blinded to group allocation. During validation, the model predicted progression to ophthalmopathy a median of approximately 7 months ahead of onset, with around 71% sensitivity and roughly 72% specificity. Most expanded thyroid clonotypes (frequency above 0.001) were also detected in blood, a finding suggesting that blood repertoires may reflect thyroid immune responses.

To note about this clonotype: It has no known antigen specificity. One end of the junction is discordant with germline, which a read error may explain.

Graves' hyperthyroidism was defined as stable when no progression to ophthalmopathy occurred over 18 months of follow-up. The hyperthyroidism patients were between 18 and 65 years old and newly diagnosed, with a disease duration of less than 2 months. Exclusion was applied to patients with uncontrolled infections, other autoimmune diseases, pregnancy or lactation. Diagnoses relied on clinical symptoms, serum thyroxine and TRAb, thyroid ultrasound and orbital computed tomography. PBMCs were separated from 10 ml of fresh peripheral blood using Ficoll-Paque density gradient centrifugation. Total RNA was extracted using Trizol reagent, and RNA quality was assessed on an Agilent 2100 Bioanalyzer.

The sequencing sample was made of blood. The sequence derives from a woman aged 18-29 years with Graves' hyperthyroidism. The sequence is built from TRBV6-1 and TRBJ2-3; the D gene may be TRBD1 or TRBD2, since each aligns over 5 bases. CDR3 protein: CTSTALSAGSFTDTQYF. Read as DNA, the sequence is TGTACCAGCACCGCCCTGTCAGCAGGGAGTTTTACAGATACGCAGTATTTT.